Shown below are 32 T cell receptor beta chains from a single sample sequenced in a study of post-analysis software for immune sequencing data. Whole-study results and caveats: Four or five TRBV segments occurring more often in patients than controls included TRBV5-6, TRBV5-1 and TRBV20-1.

Their antigens are not known. Prepared TCR beta cDNA libraries contained unique molecular identifiers. TCRdb passed the PCR reads through MiXCR, listing each CDR3 protein once. The sample includes 150,000 to 200,000 distinct CDR3 sequences, 25% to 35% of them seen just once. The sample consisted of blood. Source of these receptors: a girl aged 10-17 years with multiple sclerosis.

Here the CDR3 DNA reads TGCGCCAGCAGCTTGGGTGCTAGCGGGAGTGGGAACAATGAGCAGTTCTTC. Its protein product is CASSLGASGSGNNEQFF. The J gene is TRBJ2-1, the V gene TRBV5-1, with TRBD2 matching 10 bases. The junction had 8 bases not matched to a gene; V was cut back by 0 bases and J by 5 bases. Germline V lookup: CDR1 SGHRS, CDR2 YFSETQ. CDR3 length equals 17 residues.

This clonotype was detected only a few times. This chain connects TRBV5-6 to TRBJ1-1, with D unresolved. Germline V lookup: CDR1 SGHDT, CDR2 YYEEEE. Trimming took off 4 bases at V and 3 bases at J, with 16 bases between the two ends. The CDR3 has 15 residues. CDR3 nucleotide sequence: TGTGCCAGCAGCGCTATACTACGCCAGGACACTGAAGCTTTCTTT. Its translation is CASSAILRQDTEAFF. The complete variable domain, with remaining parts taken from reference TRBV5-6 and TRBJ1-1, reads DAGVTQSPTHLIKTRGQQVTLRCSPKSGHDTVSWYQQALGQGPQFIFQYYEEEERQRGNFPDRFSGHQFPNYSSELNVNALLLGDSALYLCASSAILRQDTEAFFGQGTRLTVV.

Comments on this clonotype: A much larger clone lies a single base off, so this may be a read error. The rearrangement uses TRBV7-2 and TRBJ2-3, with 14 nucleotides matching TRBD2. V gave up 11 bases and J gave up 5 bases; unmatched junction bases: 12. CDR3 size: 16 residues. Germline V gene lookup returns CDR1 SGHTA and CDR2 FQGNSA. CDR3 in amino acids: CAAGTSGSKFEDTQYF. In DNA form, the CDR3 reads TGTGCCGCCGGGACTAGCGGGAGCAAGTTTGAAGATACGCAGTATTTT.

This clonotype was seen a few times. The chain recombines TRBV27 with TRBJ1-2, with 11 bases that match TRBD1. The CDR3 consists of 16 residues. In germline, CDR1 is MNHEY, CDR2 SMNVEV (reference sequence). The ends lost 3 bases at V and 4 bases at J; junction bases unmatched: 7. Here the CDR3 DNA reads TGTGCCAGCAGTTTTCGGGGGACAGGGGGAACCTATGGCTACACCTTC. It translates to CASSFRGTGGTYGYTF.

This clonotype was picked up a small number of times. The chain is built from TRBV3-1 and TRBJ2-7; TRBD1 matches at 8 bases. V lost 4 bases, J lost 5 bases, and 10 bases stayed unmatched. Germline assignment: CDR1 LGHDT and CDR2 YNNKEL (reference sequence). The CDR3 spans 15 residues. The CDR3 nucleotides are TGTGCCAGCAGCCCGAGAGGACAGGGACCCCACGAGCAGTACTTC. It specifies CASSPRGQGPHEQYF.

The chain recombines TRBV27 with TRBJ2-1; D is undetermined. Per the germline V gene, CDR1 is MNHEY and CDR2 is SMNVEV (reference sequence). Trimming shortened V by 5 bases and J by 0 bases, and 8 bases separated the two germline ends. This CDR3 has 14 amino acids. The CDR3 loop is CASSVLSSYNEQFF. The CDR3 region has the DNA TGTGCCAGCAGTGTATTAAGCTCCTACAATGAGCAGTTCTTC.

The chain has TRBV6-5 and TRBJ2-1, with a tentative D call TRBD2 (6 bases). This CDR3 is built from 15 residues. Trimming took 2 bases from V and 2 from J, leaving 10 bases between them. The germline V gene has CDR1 MNHEY and CDR2 SVGAGI. CDR3 sequence: CASSYPGGTYNEQFF. For the CDR3, the DNA is TGTGCCAGCAGTTACCCTGGCGGGACCTACAATGAGCAGTTCTTC.

This clonotype was detected ten times or more. V usage is TRBV7-9 and J usage is TRBJ2-7, with D tentatively TRBD2 (5 bases). The V end lost 8 bases, the J end lost 6 bases, and 20 bases lay between the germline ends. This CDR3 comprises 14 residues. The germline CDR1 and CDR2 sequences are SEHNR and FQNEAQ (reference sequence). CDR3 in DNA: TGTGCCAGCCGGAGGTCACTAGATGCCCCCGAGCAGTACTTC. Its translation is CASRRSLDAPEQYF.

This clonotype occurred many times. V and J are TRBV6-6 and TRBJ1-2, with D possibly being TRBD1 (6 bases). V lost 5 bases and J lost 2, with 9 bases in between. The CDR3 is 13 amino acids. The V gene's germline CDR1 is MNHNY and CDR2 SVGAGI (reference sequence). For the CDR3, the DNA is TGTGCCAGCAGTAACCAGGGGAACTATGGCTACACCTTC. Its translation is CASSNQGNYGYTF.

This clonotype has a count of ten or more. CDR3 in amino acids: CASSDMAGSSYEQYF. Here the CDR3 DNA reads TGTGCCAGCAGTGACATGGCAGGGTCCTCCTACGAGCAGTACTTC. V gene TRBV2 combines with J gene TRBJ2-7; a weak D match, TRBD1 (5 bases). CDR1 is SNHLY and CDR2 is FYNNEI in the germline V gene. V lost 3 bases to trimming and J lost 0 bases, with 12 bases between them. The CDR3 covers 15 residues.

Ten or more counts support this clonotype. J is TRBJ2-7 and V is TRBV12-3 or TRBV12-4; no clear D gene. The length of the CDR3 is 11 residues. Between the trimmed V and J ends, which lost 9 bases and 2 bases, there was a span of 8 bases. CDR3 sequence reads: CASLGTYEQYF. Here the CDR3 DNA reads TGTGCCAGTTTGGGAACCTACGAGCAGTACTTC.

The V gene is TRBV20-1, the J gene TRBJ2-4; 14 bases are shared with TRBD2. Germline V gives CDR1 DFQATT, CDR2 SNEGSKA (reference sequence). Trimming removed 6 bases from V and 13 bases from J; junction bases left unmatched: 11. The CDR3 covers 14 residues. In DNA form, the CDR3 reads TGCAGTGCCACCGGGACTAGCGGGAGTTGGGAGCAGTACTTC. This translates into CSATGTSGSWEQYF.

Points on this clonotype: One junction end does not reproduce the germline sequence, and a read error may be involved. V gene TRBV12-3 or TRBV12-4 combines with J gene TRBJ2-1; 10 bases agree with TRBD2. This CDR3 has 19 amino acids. The CDR3 sequence is CASSLPGLAGDRSYSEQFF. In DNA, the CDR3 is TGTGCCAGCAGTTTACCCGGGCTAGCGGGAGACAGGTCCTACAGTGAGCAGTTCTTC.

As to this clonotype: Compared with germline, one end of the junction differs, possibly owing to a read error. The chain employs TRBV7-9 and TRBJ2-1; the match to TRBD2 covers 7 bases. The length of the CDR3 is 16 residues. Germline V CDR1 and CDR2: SEHNR, FQNEAQ (reference sequence). The DNA for the CDR3 is TGTGCCAGCAGCTTAGCGATCTCTAGCGGTTACAGTGAGCAGTTCTTC. This sequence encodes CASSLAISSGYSEQFF.

The chain links TRBV27 to TRBJ2-3; no firm D call. CDR3 length equals 14 residues. The V and J ends lost 0 bases and 5 bases respectively, with 9 bases between them. Germline loops: CDR1 MNHEY, CDR2 SMNVEV (reference sequence). The DNA of the CDR3 is TGTGCCAGCAGTTTATCGATGGAAAGAGATACGCAGTATTTT. This encodes CASSLSMERDTQYF.

This clonotype has just a few counts. The chain has TRBV15 and TRBJ2-2; 7 nucleotides match TRBD2. The germline gives CDR1 LNHNV, CDR2 YYDKDF (reference sequence). The V gene end was trimmed by 0 bases and the J gene end by 0 bases; junction bases not matched to a gene: 7. CDR3 length: 18 amino acids. The CDR3 nucleotides are TGTGCCACCAGCAGAGATAGGGAGGGACGGACGAACACCGGGGAGCTGTTTTTT. Protein sequence: CATSRDREGRTNTGELFF.

This clonotype has a count of ten or more. This sequence joins TRBV11-2 and TRBJ2-1, with a weak D call TRBD2 (6 bases). Germline-derived CDR1 and CDR2 are SGHAT and FQNNGV. The V end lost 0 bases, the J end lost 8 bases, and 14 bases lay between the germline ends. This CDR3 is built from 15 residues. This chain's CDR3 is CASSLDGGRLDEQFF. The CDR3 region has the DNA TGTGCCAGCAGCTTAGATGGAGGGAGACTCGATGAGCAGTTCTTC.

About this clonotype: At one end the junction does not follow the germline gene, possibly because of a read error. The chain joins TRBV7-9 to TRBJ2-1; 7 bases map to TRBD2. Germline CDR1 SEHNR, CDR2 FQNEAQ (reference sequence). The CDR3 totals 13 residues. CDR3 bases: TGTGCCTCGTGGGCTAGCGGATACAATGGGCAGTTCTTC. Protein product: CASWASGYNGQFF.

Ten or more counts support this clonotype. The genes are TRBV15 and TRBJ2-7, with D possibly matching TRBD2 (6 bases). The CDR3 spans 14 residues. The germline V gene encodes CDR1 LNHNV and CDR2 YYDKDF (reference sequence). V was cut by 1 base and J by 5 bases, with 12 bases left in between. As DNA, the CDR3 is TGTGCCACCAGCAGAGTGGCGGGGAATAACGAGCAGTACTTC. It is translated as CATSRVAGNNEQYF.

This clonotype occurred many times. This chain joins TRBV10-3 and TRBJ2-7, with TRBD2 matching 7 bases. Germline CDR1 and CDR2: ENHRY and SYGVKD. Trimming took 6 bases from V and 2 from J; bases not matched to a gene: 4. This CDR3 region has 13 residues. CDR3 sequence reads: CAISSTSPYEQYF. Written as DNA, the CDR3 is TGTGCCATCAGCTCGACTAGCCCCTACGAGCAGTACTTC.

This clonotype has a count of ten or more. The chain joins TRBV4-1 to TRBJ2-3; TRBD2 matches at 10 bases. The CDR3 sequence is 17 residues long. Trimming at V came to 2 bases and at J to 4 bases, leaving 9 bases not matched to a gene. Germline CDR1 MGHRA, CDR2 YSYEKL. CDR3 sequence: CASSQKLAGLGPDTQYF. In nucleotides, the CDR3 is TGCGCCAGCAGCCAAAAACTAGCGGGGCTCGGCCCAGATACGCAGTATTTT.

This clonotype was detected many times. The J gene is TRBJ1-2, the V gene TRBV6-5; D unclear. This CDR3 is built from 12 residues. Germline V gives CDR1 MNHEY, CDR2 SVGAGI. V shed 6 bases and J shed 0 bases, with 5 bases lying between them. Written as DNA, the CDR3 is TGTGCCAGCAGCATGACTAACTATGGCTACACCTTC. Protein sequence: CASSMTNYGYTF.

The genes are TRBV5-1 and TRBJ2-5; 8 bases line up with TRBD2. With V trimmed by 5 bases and J by 11 bases, 26 bases remained unmatched. The CDR3 totals 18 residues. The germline V gene has CDR1 SGHRS and CDR2 YFSETQ. The CDR3 DNA sequence: TGCGCCAGCAGTAAGGACGGTTCTAGCGGGCGCTCCTACAGTGAGCAGTACTTC. As protein: CASSKDGSSGRSYSEQYF.

Concerning this clonotype: One base away lies a much larger clone, so this may be a sequencing read error. The J gene is TRBJ2-3, the V gene TRBV7-2; perhaps TRBD2 as D (6 bases). From germline, CDR1 is SGHTA and CDR2 FQGNSA. This CDR3 region has 15 residues. The V gene lost 3 bases and the J gene lost 4 bases, with 14 bases spanning the gap. The CDR3 DNA sequence: TGTGCCAGCAGCTTTGTTCCGGGAGCTCCAGATACGCAGTATTTT. Its protein product is CASSFVPGAPDTQYF.

The chain combines TRBV12-3 or TRBV12-4 with TRBJ2-1; 9 nucleotides match TRBD2. The CDR3 length is 16 residues. The trim removed 7 bases at V and 4 bases at J, leaving 11 bases unmatched. The CDR3 loop reads CASTTVAGVKYNEQFF. The CDR3 nucleotides are TGTGCCAGCACCACCGTAGCGGGAGTAAAGTACAATGAGCAGTTCTTC.

Concerning this clonotype: This may be a read error, as it is one base from a much larger clone. The J gene is TRBJ2-7, the V gene TRBV5-4, with 15 bases aligning to TRBD2. Germline assignment: CDR1 SGHNT and CDR2 YYREEE (reference sequence). The length of the CDR3 is 17 residues. The CDR3 is CVSRLGGLGLAGGEQYF. The CDR3 coding sequence is TGTGTCAGCAGGTTGGGTGGCCTGGGACTAGCGGGAGGCGAGCAGTACTTC.

Many counts were recorded for this clonotype. This rearrangement joins TRBV7-6 to TRBJ1-2; D gene unclear. With 6 bases removed from V and 8 bases from J, the gap between germline ends came to 13 bases. The germline V gene has CDR1 SGHVS and CDR2 FNYEAQ. The CDR3 length is 12 residues. CDR3: CASSFLQGGYTF. CDR3 coding DNA: TGTGCCAGCAGTTTTCTACAAGGGGGCTACACCTTC.

This clonotype was observed a few times. The chain links TRBV12-3 or TRBV12-4 to TRBJ1-5; the match to TRBD1 covers 7 bases. V was pared by 6 bases and J by 1 base, with 6 bases of the junction left unmatched. This CDR3 contains 15 residues. The CDR3 protein is CASRSGTESNQPQHF. The CDR3 DNA reads as TGTGCCAGCAGGTCCGGGACAGAGAGCAATCAGCCCCAGCATTTT.

This clonotype was seen ten or more times. V is TRBV4-1 and J is TRBJ2-1; 9 bases fit TRBD2. The germline V gene encodes CDR1 MGHRA and CDR2 YSYEKL. V lost 0 bases, J lost 8 bases, and 8 bases stayed unmatched. This CDR3 is built from 16 residues. For the CDR3, the DNA is TGCGCCAGCAGCCAAGAAGGCGGGAGGGCCGTCTATGAGCAGTTCTTC. This encodes CASSQEGGRAVYEQFF.

The chain has TRBV5-6 and TRBJ2-6; a weak D match, TRBD1 (6 bases). This CDR3 contains 17 residues. Trimming left V 4 bases short and J 4 bases short, with 18 bases between. Germline V lookup: CDR1 SGHDT, CDR2 YYEEEE. The CDR3 here is CASSKDRIWPGANVLTF. DNA of the CDR3: TGTGCCAGCAGCAAAGACAGGATCTGGCCCGGGGCCAACGTCCTGACTTTC.

Concerning this clonotype itself: A junction boundary mismatches the germline segment, possibly from a read error. J is TRBJ2-7 and V is TRBV7-8; TRBD2 matches at 8 bases. The germline CDR1 and CDR2 sequences are SGHVS and FQNEAQ. The CDR3 contains 14 residues. The CDR3 here is CASSALAGPYEQYF. The DNA for the CDR3 is TGTGCCAGCAGCGCATTAGCGGGACCCTACGAGCAGTATTTC.

This clonotype was counted a single time. The V gene is TRBV5-1, the J gene TRBJ2-6; D not certain. The germline CDR1 and CDR2 sequences are SGHRS and YFSETQ. This CDR3 has 18 amino acids. V lost 0 bases, J lost 0 bases, and 13 bases lay in between. The CDR3 DNA reads as TGCGCCAGCAGCTTGGAAGGTCTCCCCCGCTCTGGGGCCAACGTCCTGACTTTC. Translated, it gives CASSLEGLPRSGANVLTF.